A single sample is the source of the 5 T cell receptor beta chains below, sequenced in a study of T cells in Graves' hyperthyroidism and ophthalmopathy (dated by TCRdb to the late 2010s). The protocol used for the library was multiplex PCR. The sequencer listed for this sample is Illumina HiSeq 2000. The TCR beta CDR3 regions were amplified from RNA transcripts. A first-round RT-PCR of the TCR CDR3 used the HTBI primer set with the Qiagen OneStep RT-PCR kit. The public reads were reanalyzed by TCRdb: fastp trimming at Q25, MiXCR alignment, in-frame beta chains only. Rows merge per CDR3 protein into single entries with the most common DNA and genes. Recorded for this sample are more than 300,000 distinct CDR3 sequences; about 14% of them occurred a single time. The ten most abundant clones make up around 20% of the sample. The sample comprised blood. The receptor source for this set is a woman aged 30 to 39 with Graves' ophthalmopathy.

This clonotype turned up a few times. This chain connects TRBV7-3 to TRBJ2-2, with D tentatively TRBD2 (6 bases). This CDR3 region has 18 residues. The germline CDR1 and CDR2 sequences are SGHTA and FQGTGA. V gave up 3 bases and J gave up 4 bases, with 21 bases separating them. CDR3 nucleotide sequence: TGTGCCAGCAGCTTCGGGGTAGGCGCGGGGAAAAGCACCGGGGAGCTGTTTTTT. Its protein is CASSFGVGAGKSTGELFF.

This clonotype was counted once. The chain couples TRBV2 to TRBJ1-6; D gene unclear. Per the germline V gene, CDR1 is SNHLY and CDR2 is FYNNEI. The CDR3 contains 13 residues. The V gene lost 7 bases and the J gene lost 6 bases, with 10 bases spanning the gap. The DNA of the CDR3 is TGTGCCAGCACCGCCTCGGGTAATTCACCCCTCCACTTT. Translating it yields CASTASGNSPLHF.

This clonotype was picked up many times. The chain recombines TRBV3-1 with TRBJ2-7, with 13 bases identical to TRBD2. The CDR3 is made up of 17 amino acids. The V gene end was trimmed by 1 base and the J gene end by 4 bases; junction bases not matched to a gene: 7. Germline V gene sequence: CDR1 LGHDT, CDR2 YNNKEL (reference sequence). The CDR3 DNA reads as TGTGCCAGCAGCCAAGCACTAGCGGGGGGGCCGTGGTACGAGCAGTACTTC. Protein: CASSQALAGGPWYEQYF.

This clonotype was seen at least ten times. The chain is built from TRBV10-3 and TRBJ1-5; 8 bases are shared with TRBD1. This CDR3 spans 15 amino acids. After removal of 5 bases from V and 7 bases from J, the junction contained 10 bases not matched to a gene. CDR1 and CDR2 (germline): ENHRY, SYGVKD. CDR3 nucleotides: TGTGCCATCAGTAAGGAGTTAGGGACAGGCCAGCCCCAGCATTTT. Its translation: CAISKELGTGQPQHF.

This chain uses TRBV2 with TRBJ2-3, with 9 bases matching TRBD2. Germline-derived CDR1 and CDR2 are SNHLY and FYNNEI. The CDR3 is made up of 14 amino acids. Trimming at V came to 6 bases and at J to 3 bases, leaving 4 bases not matched to a gene. The CDR3 nucleotides read TGTGCCAGCAGGGACAGCGGGGGGACAGATACGCAGTATTTT. Protein sequence: CASRDSGGTDTQYF.